The 3 T cell receptor beta chains reported below all come from one sample, sequenced in a study of blood T cell repertoires in COVID-19. Libraries were prepared by immunoSEQ multiplex PCR; TCRdb keeps only in-frame clonotypes and omits some of them. The sample includes approximately 81,000 clones, roughly nine tenths of them seen just once. Sequences were obtained from peripheral blood. The receptors were sampled from a woman aged 50 to 65 in a cohort sampled during active COVID-19.

The V and J genes are TRBV4-1 and TRBJ2-5, with D maybe TRBD1 (5 bases). The V and J ends lost 0 bases and 2 bases respectively, with 7 bases between them. Germline lookup yields CDR1 MGHRA and CDR2 YSYEKL. CDR3 size: 14 residues. The CDR3 bases are TGCGCCAGCAGCCAAGACCACAGGCAAGAGACCCAGTACTTC. Protein sequence: CASSQDHRQETQYF.

The chain uses TRBV19 and TRBJ2-1, with D possibly being TRBD2 (6 bases). From germline, CDR1 is LNHDA and CDR2 SQIVND (reference sequence). Trimming stripped 3 bases from V and 9 bases from J, with 18 bases between. The CDR3 is 15 amino acids. The CDR3 is CASSIWRGDFCEQFF. The CDR3 DNA sequence: TGTGCCAGTAGTATTTGGCGGGGCGACTTCTGTGAGCAGTTCTTC.

In its sample, this clone was seen once. The genes are TRBV5-1 and TRBJ2-5; 7 bases align to TRBD2. The CDR3 has 15 residues. The germline CDR1 and CDR2 sequences are SGHRS and YFSETQ. V dropped 0 bases and J dropped 3; count of bases not matched to a gene: 5. CDR3 residues: CASSLGLAREETQYF. The CDR3 coding sequence is TGCGCCAGCAGCTTGGGACTAGCTAGAGAAGAGACCCAGTACTTC.